This TCR beta chain was found in a study of T cells in Graves' hyperthyroidism and ophthalmopathy. Whole-study context: Blood from the periphery was taken at initial diagnosis, before any treatment.

Notes on this clonotype: Its antigen remains unidentified. A clone one base away is much larger, so this may be a read error.

Trimming pared 7 bases from V and 5 bases from J, leaving 15 bases between. This CDR3 has 14 amino acids. Germline V lookup: CDR1 LGHDT, CDR2 YNNKEL (reference sequence). Study-wide results and caveats: Classification by a 13 V-J model distinguished ophthalmopathy from stable hyperthyroidism.

Lactation, pregnancy, other autoimmune disease or uncontrolled infection excluded patients. Over 9 ml of fresh peripheral blood supplied the PBMCs. Amplified TCR beta CDR3 regions derived from RNA transcripts. The HTBI primer set was used in a first-round RT-PCR of the TCR CDR3. From the multiplex PCR reads, TCRdb called clonotypes with MiXCR, one entry per CDR3 protein. The sample includes hundreds of thousands of distinct CDR3 sequences, around 20% of them seen just once. The source is a young man with Graves' ophthalmopathy. Sequenced sample: blood. The chain combines TRBV3-1 with TRBJ2-1; perhaps TRBD2 as D (5 bases). The DNA for the CDR3 is TGTGCCAGCATCCCGTCGCCGAGGGACAATGAGCAGTTCTTC. This gives the protein CASIPSPRDNEQFF.